The rows below give T cell receptor beta chains drawn from one sample of a study of cytomegalovirus exposure and HLA in healthy donors. Here immunoSEQ multiplex PCR was the method, and the copy in TCRdb shows in-frame clones only, minus some. Among about 120,000 clones, approximately 76% were seen once, and the ten largest hold around 15%. Sequences were obtained from PBMCs. Every receptor here comes from a man between 45 and 60 years old in good health and CMV-seropositive. Each CDR3 is given without its conserved first and last residue. Each record gives: J gene, V gene, CDR3 protein.

TRBJ1-5	TRBV10-3	AISVLGGQPQH
TRBJ2-4	TRBV4-1	ASSQANTLAKNIQY
TRBJ2-7	TRBV7-9	ASSQDSSYEQY
TRBJ2-1	TRBV2	ASSEPAGGYNEQF
TRBJ1-4	TRBV15	ATSRATGATNEKLF
TRBJ1-4	TRBV19	ASSRDRGGNEKLF
TRBJ2-5	TRBV20-1	SAGPSETQY
TRBJ1-2	TRBV28	ASSKQGNYGYT
TRBJ2-3	TRBV7-9	ASSFRTTRRRGHTDTQY
TRBJ1-1	TRBV19	ASSPQGVNTEAF
TRBJ2-7	TRBV6-4	ASSAGLASEQY
TRBJ2-3	TRBV28	ASSRTSGITDTQY
TRBJ2-5	TRBV5-1	ASSAGTSQETQY
TRBJ2-4	TRBV15	ATSRDGGGRVSAKNIQY
TRBJ2-1	TRBV7-6	ASSSGTRLSYNEQF
TRBJ2-5	TRBV19	ASSISGRTLETQY
TRBJ2-1	TRBV10-1	ASSEYGGVYNEQF
-	TRBV2	ASRAGLAGPYEQY
TRBJ2-5	TRBV5-6	ASSLYLSGWTETQY
TRBJ2-7	TRBV28	ASNPSGTGAYEQY
TRBJ1-4	TRBV2	ASSAPVNEKLF
TRBJ2-2	TRBV10-1	ATGQGASGELF
TRBJ2-1	TRBV6-5	ASSYSSGSSYNEQF
TRBJ1-3	TRBV9	ASSARQGSSGNTIY
TRBJ1-2	TRBV7-2	ASSLDRANYGYT
TRBJ2-5	TRBV2	ASDRAKETQY
TRBJ1-2	TRBV28	ASSRGPYGYT
TRBJ2-3	TRBV7-2	ASEEALTQY
TRBJ2-1	TRBV27	ASSFRRVYNEQF
TRBJ2-1	TRBV4-3	ASSQVIGDSSYNEQF
TRBJ2-3	TRBV7-8	ASSLGRGTGLIDTQY
TRBJ2-7	TRBV2	ASRGQGSSYEQY
TRBJ1-5	TRBV19	ASREDLQPQH
TRBJ2-5	TRBV29-1	SVVPFQETQY
TRBJ1-4	TRBV2	ASSSERVQGFYEKLF
TRBJ1-2	TRBV28	ASRATGGGNYGYT
TRBJ1-2	TRBV5-6	ASSFGQGADGYT
TRBJ2-7	TRBV2	ASGLRLAGGEQY
TRBJ2-5	TRBV7-2	ASSPLPVGEEETQY
TRBJ2-3	TRBV5-4	ASSLRLAGGGTDTQY
TRBJ2-3	TRBV9	ASSVPSGDSADTQY
TRBJ2-7	TRBV11-3	ASSLVRHEQC
TRBJ2-3	TRBV5-1	ASSLLTQSTDTQY
TRBJ1-6	TRBV7-9	ASSLGRGGASPLH
TRBJ2-2	TRBV28	ASSSGSGGTGELF
TRBJ2-1	TRBV6-1	ASRPSGRDYNEQF
TRBJ1-5	TRBV2	ASSPSDRSHSNQPQH
-	TRBV5-4	ASSPTTGFGYEQY
TRBJ2-7	TRBV5-1	ASSLKGLAGGSYEQY
TRBJ2-5	TRBV4-3	ASSQDRGGAGVQETQY